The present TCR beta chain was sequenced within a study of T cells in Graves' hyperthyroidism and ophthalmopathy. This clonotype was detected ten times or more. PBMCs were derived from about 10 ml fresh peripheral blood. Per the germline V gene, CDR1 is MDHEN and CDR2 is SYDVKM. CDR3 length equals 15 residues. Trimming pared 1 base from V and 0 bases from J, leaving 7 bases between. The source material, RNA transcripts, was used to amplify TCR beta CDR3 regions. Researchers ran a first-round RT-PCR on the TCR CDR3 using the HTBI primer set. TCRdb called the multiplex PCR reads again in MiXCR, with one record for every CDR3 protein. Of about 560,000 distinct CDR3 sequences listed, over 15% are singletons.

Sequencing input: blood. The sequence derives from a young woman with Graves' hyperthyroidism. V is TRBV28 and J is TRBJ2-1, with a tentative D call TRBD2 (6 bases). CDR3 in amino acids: CASSLSRGSYNEQFF. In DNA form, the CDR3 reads TGTGCCAGCAGTTTATCGCGGGGCTCCTACAATGAGCAGTTCTTC.